The 8 T cell receptor beta chains below were found in one sample sequenced in a study of T cell repertoires in cytomegalovirus infection. TCRdb re-analysed the reads in MiXCR, keeping a single row per CDR3 protein. The sample yields about 100,000 distinct CDR3 sequences, approximately 15% seen once. Specimen: PBMCs. Receptors were obtained from a human donor in good health (CMV status not recorded). Some clones in this sample may be carry-over from other donors' samples.

This clonotype was observed a handful of times. This chain connects TRBV10-3 to TRBJ1-5; 8 bases are a match to TRBD1. The CDR3 spans 15 residues. Germline V gives CDR1 ENHRY, CDR2 SYGVKD. V was pared by 2 bases and J by 6 bases, with 6 bases of the junction left unmatched. The DNA for the CDR3 is TGTGCCATCAGTGAGCCAGGGGGCTGGGGTCAGCCCCAGCATTTT. Translating gives CAISEPGGWGQPQHF.

At least ten counts were recorded for this clonotype. The chain links TRBV6-2 or TRBV6-3 to TRBJ2-3; D is unclear. Per the germline V gene, CDR1 is MNHEY and CDR2 is SVGEGT. The V end lost 5 bases, the J end lost 6 bases, and 15 bases lay between the germline ends. The CDR3 has 14 residues. CDR3: CASSGMSEMDTQYF. The DNA of the CDR3 is TGTGCCAGCAGTGGGATGTCGGAAATGGATACGCAGTATTTT.

The sample holds many counts of this clonotype. The V gene is TRBV7-8, the J gene TRBJ1-5; D may be TRBD1 (5 bases). Germline CDR1 and CDR2: SGHVS and FQNEAQ. The CDR3 contains 16 residues. Trimming shortened V by 4 bases and J by 2 bases, and 15 bases separated the two germline ends. The CDR3 coding sequence is TGTGCCAGCAGCTCCGGCGTGGGGGGAGGCAATCAGCCCCAGCATTTT. Translated, it gives CASSSGVGGGNQPQHF. The variable domain in full, with the rest retrieved from reference TRBV7-8 and TRBJ1-5, is GAGVSQSPRYKVAKRGQDVALRCDPISGHVSLFWYQQALGQGPEFLTYFQNEAQLDKSGLPSDRFFAERPEGSVSTLKIQRTQQEDSAVYLCASSSGVGGGNQPQHFGDGTRLSIL.

J is TRBJ2-5 and V is TRBV10-3, with unresolved D. Germline V gene data show CDR1 as ENHRY and CDR2 as SYGVKD. This CDR3 is built from 13 residues. Trimming removed 3 bases from V and 3 bases from J, with 8 bases in between. The CDR3 is CAISDQGKETQYF. The CDR3 DNA reads TGTGCCATCAGTGATCAAGGAAAAGAGACCCAGTACTTC.

The chain employs TRBV4-2 and TRBJ2-4; D gene unclear. The CDR3 totals 15 residues. V gave up 0 bases and J gave up 8 bases, with 14 bases separating them. In germline, CDR1 is LGHNA, CDR2 YNFKEQ. CDR3 sequence (DNA): TGTGCCAGCAGCCAAGATAAGGACGGAATGGACATTCAGTACTTC. It translates to CASSQDKDGMDIQYF.

This clonotype was picked up many times. The chain joins TRBV9 to TRBJ1-3; D is uncertain. CDR1 and CDR2 (germline): SGDLS, YYNGEE. The CDR3 sequence is 14 residues long. Trimming removed 0 bases at V and 1 base at J, with 5 bases between. The CDR3 DNA reads as TGTGCCAGCAGCGTAGAGGGTTCTGGAAACACCATATATTTT. It translates to CASSVEGSGNTIYF.

This clonotype was counted many times. The J gene is TRBJ1-2, the V gene TRBV12-3 or TRBV12-4; 8 bases agree with TRBD1. The CDR3 sequence is 14 residues long. V lost 1 base and J lost 7; bases outside the gene matches: 5. In nucleotides, the CDR3 is TGTGCCAGCAGTTTAGGACAGGGGACAGGTGGCTACACCTTC. Translated: CASSLGQGTGGYTF.

This clonotype was seen many times. The chain has TRBV18 and TRBJ1-1; tentative D call: TRBD1 (5 bases). Germline CDR1 and CDR2: KGHSH and LQKENI. CDR3 size: 15 residues. V shed 4 bases and J shed 6 bases, with 18 bases lying between them. Here the CDR3 DNA reads TGTGCCAGCTCACGCTCAATGGGGGAACTCGCTGAAGCTTTCTTT. Its protein is CASSRSMGELAEAFF.